Listed below are T cell receptor beta chains from one sample, sequenced in a study of T cells in narcolepsy. Libraries were prepared by immunoSEQ multiplex PCR; TCRdb keeps only in-frame clonotypes and omits some of them. The top ten hold roughly 2.5% of the sample, which has under 35,000 clones, roughly four fifths seen once. What was sequenced was CD45RA- memory CD4+ T cells from PBMCs. The receptors originated from a human donor with narcolepsy. Both conserved end residues are part of each CDR3.

TRBJ1-2	TRBV25-1	CASSESGGGANYGYTF
TRBJ1-5	TRBV5-4	CASSLGVNQPQHF
TRBJ1-1	TRBV6-1	CASSERGDMNTEAFF
TRBJ1-1	TRBV5-4	CASSFPGERTEAFF
TRBJ2-1	TRBV7-7	CASSPPGGTGANEQFF
TRBJ1-6	TRBV4-3	CASSQDPDTNNSPLHF
TRBJ1-4	TRBV2	CASSVQTGWEKLFF
TRBJ2-7	TRBV4-1	CASSQGTGGRTYEQYF
TRBJ2-5	TRBV6-1	CASKIGRRETQYF
TRBJ1-2	TRBV2	CASSEVGQGGYTF
TRBJ1-3	TRBV7-8	CASSTGPGNTIYF
TRBJ2-7	TRBV7-9	CASSQVGLEYF
TRBJ2-7	TRBV30	CAWMGQEGEQYF
TRBJ1-1	TRBV29-1	CSVDRGSEAFF
TRBJ1-1	TRBV18	CASSPPGVNTEAFF
TRBJ2-3	TRBV11-2	CASSLHPGAGTDTQYF
TRBJ1-4	TRBV7-6	CASTLLMGGGEKLFF
TRBJ2-5	TRBV5-4	CASSLVGEQETQYF
TRBJ2-1	TRBV27	CASRLTGTGAYNEQFF
TRBJ2-3	TRBV9	CASSLWGGTDTQYF
TRBJ1-4	TRBV5-1	CASSDRQGAAEKLFF
TRBJ1-1	TRBV5-1	CASSDRVSDTEAFF
TRBJ1-2	TRBV4-3	CASSQQDGLLGGYTF
TRBJ2-5	TRBV6-1	CASRSPGQETQYF
TRBJ1-1	TRBV18	CASSPLNRLAEAFF
TRBJ2-1	TRBV14	CASSPLAIYSYNEQFF
TRBJ2-7	TRBV28	CASINRAPYEQYF